This is a list of T cell receptor beta chains from one sample in a study of chemoradiotherapy in HPV16-positive cancers. Profiled with immunoSEQ multiplex PCR; TCRdb holds only in-frame clones, not every one. Among nearly 35,000 clones, about 90% were seen once, and the ten largest hold approximately 3.7%. The source was blood, collected from a patient who underwent chemoradiotherapy. Receptors originate from a human donor with HPV-associated anogenital cancer. Each CDR3 is given without its conserved first and last residue. D genes are given only for firm matches.

NA	TRBJ1-4	TRBV2	ASSLFHRATNEKLF
NA	TRBJ2-5	TRBV7-9	ASSLGSGAQQETQY
NA	TRBJ1-3	TRBV2	ASRDGLVGNTIY
TRBD1	TRBJ1-2	TRBV7-9	ASSSDRAVGYGYT
TRBD1	TRBJ2-5	TRBV5-1	ASSLPGTALARETQY
NA	TRBJ2-3	TRBV4-2	ASSQDPGKGTDTQY
NA	TRBJ2-2	TRBV13	ASSQPDSRRELF
TRBD2	TRBJ2-1	TRBV4-1	ASSHPSGYSYNEQF
NA	TRBJ1-1	TRBV6-6	ASSPVPRYG
NA	TRBJ1-5	TRBV30	AWSPTNSGAQH
NA	TRBJ1-6	TRBV12-5	ASGLVTGRGSYNSPLH
TRBD1	TRBJ1-5	TRBV10-1	ASRGTGTANQPQH
TRBD1	TRBJ2-7	TRBV7-2	ASSTQGAGEQY
TRBD2	TRBJ2-5	TRBV9	ASSITSGAPQETQY
NA	TRBJ1-4	TRBV18	ASSPLRDGKEKLF
TRBD1	TRBJ1-5	TRBV27	ASSPTGAQPQH
NA	TRBJ1-6	TRBV28	ASRSRVYNSPLH
NA	TRBJ2-7	TRBV5-6	ASSLVGGGRYEQY
NA	TRBJ2-1	TRBV7-2	ASSLEGTGINNEQF
NA	TRBJ1-5	TRBV18	ASSPVRPSGNQPQH
TRBD1	TRBJ1-6	TRBV5-6	ASSLGQGAGYNSPLH
TRBD2	TRBJ2-1	TRBV9	ASTSGVYNEQF
TRBD1	TRBJ1-6	TRBV30	AWMFSPRDRKFNSPLH
NA	TRBJ2-3	TRBV7-9	ASSSPRRGRDTQY
NA	TRBJ2-7	TRBV6-1	ASSDPSRERHTYEQY
NA	TRBJ2-7	TRBV7-9	ASTWGGEQY
NA	TRBJ1-2	TRBV7-9	ASSNLDLPRGGYT
TRBD1	TRBJ1-1	TRBV7-2	ASSPDRGNTEAF